This TCR beta chain appears in the sequencing data of a study of identical twins. Each cDNA held unique molecular identifiers, and template switching gave it a universal primer site. Each CDR3 protein is one row after TCRdb ran MiXCR on the 5' RACE reads. The sample has about 1.7 million distinct CDR3 sequences; 25% to 35% are singletons. The CDR3 loop spans 18 amino acids. Germline V lookup: CDR1 LGHNA, CDR2 YNFKEQ. J gave up 0 bases and V 4 bases, and 8 bases lay outside the gene matches. This clonotype came up a few times. Its antigen is currently unknown. Study results and limitations: Out-of-frame alpha sequences shared by twins were enriched for low generation probability. Insertions ran lower in abundant cord blood beta clonotypes, though not in memory repertoires.

The sample taken for sequencing was cord blood. The TCR sequence derives from a newborn girl in good health. The chain recombines TRBV4-2 with TRBJ2-7, with 14 bases matching TRBD2. CDR3 nucleotide sequence: TGTGCCAGCAGCCTACGACTAGCGGGGGGGCTTAGCTCCTACGAGCAGTACTTC. As protein: CASSLRLAGGLSSYEQYF.